This T cell receptor (beta chain) was recorded in a study of T cells in tuberculosis. This clone appeared once. Clones were read by immunoSEQ multiplex PCR, and TCRdb kept only the in-frame ones, dropping some. The sample lists about 43,000 clones; roughly 94% were seen once. The TCR originated in a donor aged 10-29 years with latent tuberculosis or without tuberculosis infection. Some clones in this sample may be carry-over from other donors' samples. Sample: PBMCs.

CDR3 in DNA: TGTGCCAGCGGAAGGGATGGAGGAGAGACCCAGTACTTC. Its protein is CASGRDGGETQYF. V gene TRBV6-5 combines with J gene TRBJ2-5; TRBD2 might be the D (5 bases). The CDR3 loop spans 13 amino acids. V lost 8 bases to trimming and J lost 4 bases, with 14 bases between them. Germline lookup yields CDR1 MNHEY and CDR2 SVGAGI.